Listed below are T cell receptor beta chains from one sample, sequenced in a study of cytotoxic CD8 clonotypes in ibrutinib-treated CLL. The method was immunoSEQ multiplex PCR; TCRdb's version includes in-frame clones alone and lacks a portion of them. The repertoire holds some 120,000 clones, 84% seen once, with 3.3% in the top ten. The sequencing here drew on PBMCs, taken after 24 months of ibrutinib treatment. The receptor set was obtained from a human donor with chronic lymphocytic leukemia. Each CDR3 is given with its conserved first and last residue. The D gene is left open where the match is weak. Clone size is shown for a subset of rows, as once, few, many or a class of expanded clone.

.	TRBJ2-2	TRBV2	.	TGTGCCAGCAGTGAAACCGGGACCGCAATCGCCGGGGAGCTGTTTTTT	CASSETGTAIAGELFF
.	TRBJ2-7	TRBV7-3	.	TGTGCCAGCAGCCCCCAACTACAGGGTGGCGAGCAGTACTTC	CASSPQLQGGEQYF
.	TRBJ1-1	TRBV7-2	.	TGTGCCAGCAGCGCCACCCGGGGAACTGAAGCTTTCTTT	CASSATRGTEAFF
.	TRBJ2-3	TRBV7-2	.	TGTGCCAGCACCGTGGGCGGGGCGGCCCAGGATACGCAGTATTTT	CASTVGGAAQDTQYF
.	TRBJ2-3	TRBV18	.	TGTGCCAGCTCACCGGGGACGGGGCGCACAGATACGCAGTATTTT	CASSPGTGRTDTQYF
.	TRBJ2-7	TRBV18	TRBD1	TGTGCCAGCTCACCCCTAGGGACAGCACTTTCCTACGAGCAGTACTTC	CASSPLGTALSYEQYF
.	TRBJ2-5	TRBV7-2	.	TGTGCCAGCAGCCAGGTCCGGGGGCGGGAGACCCAGTACTTC	CASSQVRGRETQYF
.	TRBJ1-2	TRBV7-2	TRBD1	TGTGCCAGCAGGCATACAGGGGGTCTATATGGCTACACCTTC	CASRHTGGLYGYTF
once	TRBJ1-2	TRBV28	.	TGTGCCAGCAGTTTATGGGCTAACTATGGCTACACCTTC	CASSLWANYGYTF
.	TRBJ2-3	TRBV2	.	TGTGCCAGCAGTGAACCTTCGACGGGCAGAGATACGCAGTATTTT	CASSEPSTGRDTQYF
many	TRBJ1-1	TRBV6-5	TRBD1	TGTGCCAGCAGCCCCGGGACAGGGTTGTCTGAAGCTTTCTTT	CASSPGTGLSEAFF
.	TRBJ1-2	TRBV10-3	.	TGTGCCATCAGCCCCCACGGGACGTGGAAAGGCTACACCTTC	CAISPHGTWKGYTF
.	TRBJ2-3	TRBV5-4	TRBD2	TGTGCCAGCAGCCCCTCGGGGGGGGCGATGACAGATACGCAGTATTTT	CASSPSGGAMTDTQYF
.	TRBJ2-1	TRBV7-7	.	TGTGCCAGCAGCTTAGACCGCGGATACAATGAGCAGTTCTTC	CASSLDRGYNEQFF
.	TRBJ2-7	TRBV11-2	.	TGTGCCAGCAGCTTATCAGAAGGGCAGTACTTC	CASSLSEGQYF
once	TRBJ2-5	TRBV9	TRBD2	TGTGCCAGCAGCTCCGCGGCGGGGGGCTACCAAGAGACCCAGTACTTC	CASSSAAGGYQETQYF
.	TRBJ2-7	TRBV29-1	TRBD1	TGCAGCGTTGGGGGACAGTCCTACGAGCAGTACTTC	CSVGGQSYEQYF
.	TRBJ1-2	TRBV10-3	TRBD1	TGTGCCATCAGTGAGGGGACAGATTATGGCTACACCTTC	CAISEGTDYGYTF
.	TRBJ2-1	TRBV5-1	TRBD1	TGCGCCAGCAGCCCGGGGGGACAGGGGGCGCCCGGGCAGTTCTTC	CASSPGGQGAPGQFF
once	TRBJ2-2	TRBV6-5	.	TGTGCCAGCAGCATAGACGTTACCGGGGAGCTGTTTTTT	CASSIDVTGELFF
.	TRBJ2-1	TRBV12-5	TRBD1	TGTGCTAGTGTCACAGGGGCCCAAATACACTACAATGAGCAGTTCTTC	CASVTGAQIHYNEQFF
few	TRBJ1-4	TRBV18	TRBD1	TGTGCCAGCTCACCAAGGGGACAGGGGGACGAAAAACTGTTTTTT	CASSPRGQGDEKLFF